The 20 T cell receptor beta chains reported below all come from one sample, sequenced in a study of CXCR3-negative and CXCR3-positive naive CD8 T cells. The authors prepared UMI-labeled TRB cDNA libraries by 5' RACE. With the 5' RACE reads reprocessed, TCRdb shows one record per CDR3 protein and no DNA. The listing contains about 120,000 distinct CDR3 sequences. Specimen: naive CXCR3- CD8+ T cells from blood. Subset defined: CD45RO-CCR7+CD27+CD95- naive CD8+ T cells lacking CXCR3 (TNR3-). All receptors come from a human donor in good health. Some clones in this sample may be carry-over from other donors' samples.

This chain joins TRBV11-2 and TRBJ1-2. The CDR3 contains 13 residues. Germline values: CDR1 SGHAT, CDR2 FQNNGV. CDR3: CASSRTESYGYTF.

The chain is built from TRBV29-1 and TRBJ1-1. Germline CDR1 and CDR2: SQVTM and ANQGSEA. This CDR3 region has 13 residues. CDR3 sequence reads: CSVWAQGNTEAFF.

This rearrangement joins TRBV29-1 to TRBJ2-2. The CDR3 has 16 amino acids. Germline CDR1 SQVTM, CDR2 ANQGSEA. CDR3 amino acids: CSVEGDTPANTGELFF.

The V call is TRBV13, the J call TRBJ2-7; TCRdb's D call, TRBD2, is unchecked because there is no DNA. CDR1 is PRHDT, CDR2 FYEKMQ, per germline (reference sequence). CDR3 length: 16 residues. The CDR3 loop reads CASSPGLAGFSYEQYF. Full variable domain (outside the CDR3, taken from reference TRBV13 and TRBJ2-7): AAGVIQSPRHLIKEKRETATLKCYPIPRHDTVYWYQQGPGQDPQFLISFYEKMQSDKGSIPDRFSAQQFSDYHSELNMSSLELGDSALYFCASSPGLAGFSYEQYFGPGTRLTVT.

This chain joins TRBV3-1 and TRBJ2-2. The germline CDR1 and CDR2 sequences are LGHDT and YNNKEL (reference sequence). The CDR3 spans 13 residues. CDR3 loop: CASSPSNTGELFF.

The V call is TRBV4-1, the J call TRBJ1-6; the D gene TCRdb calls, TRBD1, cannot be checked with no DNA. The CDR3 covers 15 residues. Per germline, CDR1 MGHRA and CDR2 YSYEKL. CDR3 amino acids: CASSQGTGSNSPLHF.

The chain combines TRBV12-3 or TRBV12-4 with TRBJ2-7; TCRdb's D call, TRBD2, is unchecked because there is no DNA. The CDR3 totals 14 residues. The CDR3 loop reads CASTTSGRAYEQYF.

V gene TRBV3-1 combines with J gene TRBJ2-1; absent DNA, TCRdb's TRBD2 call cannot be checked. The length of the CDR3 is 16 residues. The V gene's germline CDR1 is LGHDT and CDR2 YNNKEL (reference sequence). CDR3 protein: CASSPGLAVLYNEQFF.

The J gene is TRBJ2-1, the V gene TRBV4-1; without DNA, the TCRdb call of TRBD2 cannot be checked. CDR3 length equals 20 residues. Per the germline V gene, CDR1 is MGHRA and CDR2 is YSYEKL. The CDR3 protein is CASSQEIVLSAGGTRDEQFF.

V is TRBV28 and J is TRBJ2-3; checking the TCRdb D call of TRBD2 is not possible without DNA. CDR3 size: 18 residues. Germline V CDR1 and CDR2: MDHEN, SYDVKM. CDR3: CASTRLSLAGALTDTQYF.

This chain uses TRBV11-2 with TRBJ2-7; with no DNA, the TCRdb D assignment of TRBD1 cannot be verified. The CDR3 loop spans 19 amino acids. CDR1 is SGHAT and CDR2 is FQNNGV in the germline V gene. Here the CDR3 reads CASSSRDRGTSGRSYEQYF.

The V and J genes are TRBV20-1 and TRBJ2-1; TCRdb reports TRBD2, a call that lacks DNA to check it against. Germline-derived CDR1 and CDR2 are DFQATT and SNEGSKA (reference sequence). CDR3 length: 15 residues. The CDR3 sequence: CSARDDSGAYNEQFF.

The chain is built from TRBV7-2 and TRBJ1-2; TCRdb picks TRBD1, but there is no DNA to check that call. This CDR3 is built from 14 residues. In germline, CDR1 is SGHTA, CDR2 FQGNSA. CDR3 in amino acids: CASSLSTGNYGYTF.

The CDR3 sequence is CASSDDRGPSYEQYF. The J gene is TRBJ2-7, the V gene TRBV6-6; the TCRdb D gene call, TRBD1, has no DNA to confirm it. The CDR3 has 15 amino acids. CDR1 and CDR2 (germline): MNHNY, SVGAGI (reference sequence).

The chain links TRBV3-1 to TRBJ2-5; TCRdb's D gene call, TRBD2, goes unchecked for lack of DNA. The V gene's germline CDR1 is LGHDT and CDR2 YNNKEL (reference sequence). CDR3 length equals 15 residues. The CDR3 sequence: CTSSQEGRPQETQYF.

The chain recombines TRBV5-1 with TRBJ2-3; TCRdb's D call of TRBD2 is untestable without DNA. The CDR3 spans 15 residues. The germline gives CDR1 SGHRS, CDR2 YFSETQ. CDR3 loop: CASSLIGTFSDTQYF.

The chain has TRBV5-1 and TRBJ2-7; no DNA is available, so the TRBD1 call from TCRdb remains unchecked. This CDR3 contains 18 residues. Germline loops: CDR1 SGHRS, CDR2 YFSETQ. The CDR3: CASSPGVPGLRGHYEQYF.

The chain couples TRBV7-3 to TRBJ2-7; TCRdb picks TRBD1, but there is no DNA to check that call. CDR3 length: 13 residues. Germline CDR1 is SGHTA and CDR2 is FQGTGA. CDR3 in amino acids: CASSLGDPYEQYF.

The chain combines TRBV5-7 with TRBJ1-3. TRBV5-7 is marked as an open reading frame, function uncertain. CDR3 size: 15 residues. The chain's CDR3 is CASSLGDSSGNTIYF.

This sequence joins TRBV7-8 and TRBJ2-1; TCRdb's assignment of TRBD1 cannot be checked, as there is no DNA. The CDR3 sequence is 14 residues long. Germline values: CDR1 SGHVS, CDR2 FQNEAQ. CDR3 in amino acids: CASSLIQDRNEQFF.